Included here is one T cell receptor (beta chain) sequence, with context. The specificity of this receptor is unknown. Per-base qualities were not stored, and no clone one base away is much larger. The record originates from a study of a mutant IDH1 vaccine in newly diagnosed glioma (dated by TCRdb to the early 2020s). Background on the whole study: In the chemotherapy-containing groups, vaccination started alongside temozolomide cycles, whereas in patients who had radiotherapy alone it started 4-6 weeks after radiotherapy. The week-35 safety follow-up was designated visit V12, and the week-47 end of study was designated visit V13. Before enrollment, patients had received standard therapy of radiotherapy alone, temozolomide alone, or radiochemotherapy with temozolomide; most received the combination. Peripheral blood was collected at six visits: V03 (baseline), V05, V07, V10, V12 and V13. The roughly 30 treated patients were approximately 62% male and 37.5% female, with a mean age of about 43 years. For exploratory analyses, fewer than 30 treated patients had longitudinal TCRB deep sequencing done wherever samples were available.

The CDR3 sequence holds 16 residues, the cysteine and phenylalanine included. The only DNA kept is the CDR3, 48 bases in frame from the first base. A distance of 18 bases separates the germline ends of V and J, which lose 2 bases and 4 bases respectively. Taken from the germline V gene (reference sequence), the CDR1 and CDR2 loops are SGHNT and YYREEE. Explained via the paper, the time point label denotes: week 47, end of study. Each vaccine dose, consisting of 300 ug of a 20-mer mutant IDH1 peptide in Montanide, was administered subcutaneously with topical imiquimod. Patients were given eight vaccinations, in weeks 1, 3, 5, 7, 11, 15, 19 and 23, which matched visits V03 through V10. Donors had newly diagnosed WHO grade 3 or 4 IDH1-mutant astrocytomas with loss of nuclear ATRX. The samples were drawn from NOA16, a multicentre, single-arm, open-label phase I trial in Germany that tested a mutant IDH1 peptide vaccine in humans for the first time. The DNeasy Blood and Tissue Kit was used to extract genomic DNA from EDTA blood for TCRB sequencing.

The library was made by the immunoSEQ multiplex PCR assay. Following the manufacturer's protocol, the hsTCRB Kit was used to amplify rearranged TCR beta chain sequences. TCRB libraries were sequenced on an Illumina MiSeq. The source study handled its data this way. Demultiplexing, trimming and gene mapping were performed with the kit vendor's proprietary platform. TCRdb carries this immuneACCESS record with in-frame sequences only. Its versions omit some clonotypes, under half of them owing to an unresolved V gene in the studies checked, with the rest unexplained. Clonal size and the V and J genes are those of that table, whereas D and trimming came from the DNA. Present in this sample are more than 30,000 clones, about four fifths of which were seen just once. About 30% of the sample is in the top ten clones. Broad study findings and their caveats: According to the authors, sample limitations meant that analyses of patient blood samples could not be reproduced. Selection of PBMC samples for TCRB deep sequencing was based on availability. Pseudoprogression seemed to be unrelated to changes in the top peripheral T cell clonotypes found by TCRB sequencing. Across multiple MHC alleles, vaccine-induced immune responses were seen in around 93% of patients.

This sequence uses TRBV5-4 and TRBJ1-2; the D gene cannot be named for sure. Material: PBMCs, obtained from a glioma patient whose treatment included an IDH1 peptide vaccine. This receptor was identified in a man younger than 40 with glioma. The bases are TGTGCCAGCAGCTTTCCGGCTTCCGAGAGCACCTATGGCTACACCTTC. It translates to CASSFPASESTYGYTF.